This T cell receptor beta chain was identified in a study of shared clonotypes between healthy human individuals. Libraries were prepared by immunoSEQ multiplex PCR; TCRdb keeps only in-frame clonotypes and omits some of them. The data show under 700,000 clones, approximately 95% seen once. Germline trimming cut 3 bases from V and 3 bases from J; bases unmatched to any gene: 8. The CDR3 totals 15 residues. Germline V CDR1 and CDR2: SGHDN, FVKESK. Terminally differentiated effector memory CD45RA+ cells were excluded by CCR7 positive selection of CD45RO-negative cells. The clonotype originates from a woman under 40 in good health. This chain joins TRBV14 and TRBJ2-7, with TRBD2 matching over 7 bases. The material sequenced was naive CD8+ T cells sorted from blood. The CDR3 nucleotides are TGTGCCAGCAGCCAGTCCGCGACTAGCAGCTACGAGCAGTACTTC. Protein: CASSQSATSSYEQYF.